This T cell receptor (beta chain) was sequenced for a study of beta chain features in type 1 diabetes. Whole-study findings and limits: A pattern of fewer insertions and more deletions at VDJ junctions was seen in type 1 diabetes patients. All four CD4+ subsets from Type 1 diabetes patients carried moderately but significantly shorter TCRB CDR3s.

The purity of all sorted populations exceeded 98%. Details on this clone: The target antigen is unknown.

cDNA synthesis used the whole RNA isolate, giving expressed TCRB sequences. Data came from immunoSEQ multiplex PCR; TCRdb stores just in-frame clones and leaves some out. The sample holds some 350,000 clones, 9.6% seen once. The CDR3 length is 11 residues. The V and J ends lost 7 bases and 9 bases respectively, with 10 bases between them. The germline V gene encodes CDR1 MNHEY and CDR2 SVGAGI. The chain recombines TRBV6-5 with TRBJ2-1; D assignment may be TRBD1 or TRBD2 (5 bases each). The sequence was obtained from a man in his thirties or forties with type 1 diabetes. Source material: central memory CD4+ T cells from blood. The CDR3 reads CASTRGTEQFF. In nucleotides, the CDR3 is TGTGCCAGCACGAGGGGCACTGAGCAGTTCTTC.